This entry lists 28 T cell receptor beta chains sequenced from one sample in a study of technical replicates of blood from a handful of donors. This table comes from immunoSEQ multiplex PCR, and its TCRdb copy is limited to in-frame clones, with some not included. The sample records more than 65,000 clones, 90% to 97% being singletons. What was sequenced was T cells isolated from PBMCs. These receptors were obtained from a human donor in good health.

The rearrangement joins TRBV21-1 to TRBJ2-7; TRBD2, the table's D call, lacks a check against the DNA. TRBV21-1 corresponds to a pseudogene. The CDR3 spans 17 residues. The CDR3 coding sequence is TGTGCCAGCAGCAAACGGCCTAGCGGGAGTGTAACCTACGAGCAGTACTTC. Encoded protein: CASSKRPSGSVTYEQYF.

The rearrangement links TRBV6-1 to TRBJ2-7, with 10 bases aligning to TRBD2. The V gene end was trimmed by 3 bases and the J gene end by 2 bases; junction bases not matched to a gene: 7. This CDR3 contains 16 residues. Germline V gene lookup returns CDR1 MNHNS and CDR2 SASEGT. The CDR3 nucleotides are TGTGCCAGCAGTGATCTAAGGACTAGCGGAGCCTACGAGCAGTACTTC. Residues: CASSDLRTSGAYEQYF.

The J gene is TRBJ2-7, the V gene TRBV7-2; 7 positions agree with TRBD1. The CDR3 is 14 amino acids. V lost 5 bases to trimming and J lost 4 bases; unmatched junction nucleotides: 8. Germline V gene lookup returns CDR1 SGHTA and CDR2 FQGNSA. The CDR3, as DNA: TGTGCCAGCAGCCTCGCAGGGGGTTCTTACGAGCAGTACTTC. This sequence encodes CASSLAGGSYEQYF.

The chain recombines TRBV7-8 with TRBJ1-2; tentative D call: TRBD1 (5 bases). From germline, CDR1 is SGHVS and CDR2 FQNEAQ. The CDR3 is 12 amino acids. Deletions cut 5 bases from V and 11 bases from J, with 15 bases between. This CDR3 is CASSIGTARYTF. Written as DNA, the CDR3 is TGTGCCAGCAGCATTGGGACTGCAAGATACACCTTC.

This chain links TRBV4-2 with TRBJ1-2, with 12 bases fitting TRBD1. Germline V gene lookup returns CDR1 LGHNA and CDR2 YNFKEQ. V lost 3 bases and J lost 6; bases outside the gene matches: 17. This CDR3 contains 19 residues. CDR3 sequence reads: CASSQAQSGQGARLDGYTF. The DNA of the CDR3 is TGTGCCAGCAGCCAGGCCCAATCGGGACAGGGGGCACGATTGGATGGCTACACCTTC.

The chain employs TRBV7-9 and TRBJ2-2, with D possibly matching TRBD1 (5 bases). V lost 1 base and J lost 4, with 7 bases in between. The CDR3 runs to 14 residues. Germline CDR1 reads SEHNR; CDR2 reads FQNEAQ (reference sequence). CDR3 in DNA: TGTGCCAGCAGCTTAGAAGGGGCCACCGGGGAGCTGTTTTTT. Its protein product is CASSLEGATGELFF.

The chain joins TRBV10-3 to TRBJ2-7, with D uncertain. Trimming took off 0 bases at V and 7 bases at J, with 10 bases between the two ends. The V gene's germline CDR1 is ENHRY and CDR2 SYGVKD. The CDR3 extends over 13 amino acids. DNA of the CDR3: TGTGCCATCAGTGAGTCGGAGAGAGCGGAGCAGTACTTC. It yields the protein CAISESERAEQYF.

The CDR3 loop reads CASSQYPGQGYEQYF. The CDR3 DNA sequence: TGTGCCAGCAGCCAATACCCGGGACAGGGCTACGAGCAGTACTTC. The V gene is TRBV6-1, the J gene TRBJ2-7, with 9 bases identical to TRBD1. The CDR3 has 15 amino acids. Looked up from germline, CDR1 is MNHNS and CDR2 is SASEGT. V lost 6 bases to trimming and J lost 3 bases; unmatched junction nucleotides: 9.

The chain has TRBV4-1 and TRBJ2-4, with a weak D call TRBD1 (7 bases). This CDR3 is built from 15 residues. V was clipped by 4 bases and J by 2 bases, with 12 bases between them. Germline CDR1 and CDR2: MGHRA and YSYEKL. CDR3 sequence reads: CASSLTGRTKNIQYF. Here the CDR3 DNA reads TGCGCCAGCAGCCTGACAGGGAGGACCAAAAACATTCAGTACTTC.

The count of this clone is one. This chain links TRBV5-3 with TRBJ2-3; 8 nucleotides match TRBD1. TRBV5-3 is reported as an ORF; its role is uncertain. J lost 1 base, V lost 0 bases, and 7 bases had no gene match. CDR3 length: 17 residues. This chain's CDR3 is CARSLVTETGGTDTQYF. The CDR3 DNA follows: TGTGCCAGAAGCTTGGTAACGGAGACAGGGGGCACAGATACGCAGTATTTT.

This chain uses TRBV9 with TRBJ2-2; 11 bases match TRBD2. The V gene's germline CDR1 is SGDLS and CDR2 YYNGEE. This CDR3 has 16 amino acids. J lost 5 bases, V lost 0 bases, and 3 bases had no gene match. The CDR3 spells CASSVGLAGGTGELFF. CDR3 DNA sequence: TGTGCCAGCAGCGTAGGTCTAGCGGGAGGTACCGGGGAGCTGTTTTTT. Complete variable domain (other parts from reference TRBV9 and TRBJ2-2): DSGVTQTPKHLITATGQRVTLRCSPRSGDLSVYWYQQSLDQGLQFLIQYYNGEERAKGNILERFSAQQFPDLHSELNLSSLELGDSALYFCASSVGLAGGTGELFFGEGSRLTVL.

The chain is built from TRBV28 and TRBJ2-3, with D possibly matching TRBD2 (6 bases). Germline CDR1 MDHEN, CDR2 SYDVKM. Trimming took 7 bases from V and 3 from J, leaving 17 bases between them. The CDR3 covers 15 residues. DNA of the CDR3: TGTGCCAGCACTATGACTAGGGGTAAAACAGATACGCAGTATTTT. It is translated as CASTMTRGKTDTQYF.

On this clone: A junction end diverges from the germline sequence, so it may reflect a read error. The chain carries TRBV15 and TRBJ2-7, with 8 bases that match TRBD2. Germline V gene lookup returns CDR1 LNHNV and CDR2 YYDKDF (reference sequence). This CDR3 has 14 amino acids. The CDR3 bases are TGTGCCACCAGCGAGCGGGAGAGCTCCGACGAGCAGTACTTC. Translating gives CATSERESSDEQYF.

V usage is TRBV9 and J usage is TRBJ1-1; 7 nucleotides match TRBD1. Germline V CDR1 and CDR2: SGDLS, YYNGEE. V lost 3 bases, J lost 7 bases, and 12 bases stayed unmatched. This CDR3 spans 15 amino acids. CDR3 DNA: TGTGCCAGCAGCGCCAATGTTGGGACAGCGAGTGAAGCTTTCTTT. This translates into CASSANVGTASEAFF.

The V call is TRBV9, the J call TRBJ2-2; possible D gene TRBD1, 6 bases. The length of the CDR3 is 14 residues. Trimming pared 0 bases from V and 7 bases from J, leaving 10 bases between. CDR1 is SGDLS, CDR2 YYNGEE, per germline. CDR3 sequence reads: CASSVGGHNGELFF. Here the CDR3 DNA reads TGTGCCAGCAGCGTAGGGGGGCACAACGGGGAGCTGTTTTTT. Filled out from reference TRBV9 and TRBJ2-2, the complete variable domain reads DSGVTQTPKHLITATGQRVTLRCSPRSGDLSVYWYQQSLDQGLQFLIQYYNGEERAKGNILERFSAQQFPDLHSELNLSSLELGDSALYFCASSVGGHNGELFFGEGSRLTVL.

CDR3 nucleotides: TGCGCCAGCAGCGAGTCCGGGACAGGGACCCCCTACGAGCAGTACTTC. Amino acid sequence: CASSESGTGTPYEQYF. The chain couples TRBV5-1 to TRBJ2-7, with 9 bases fitting TRBD1. Trimming took 4 bases from V and 2 from J; bases not matched to a gene: 10. The CDR3 sequence is 16 residues long. Germline V gene sequence: CDR1 SGHRS, CDR2 YFSETQ.

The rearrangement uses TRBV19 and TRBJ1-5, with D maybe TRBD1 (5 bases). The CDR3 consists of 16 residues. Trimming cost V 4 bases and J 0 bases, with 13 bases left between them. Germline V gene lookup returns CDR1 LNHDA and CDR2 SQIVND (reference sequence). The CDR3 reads CASSRGEVYSNQPQHF. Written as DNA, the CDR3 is TGTGCCAGTAGTAGGGGGGAGGTTTATAGCAATCAGCCCCAGCATTTT.

Written as DNA, the CDR3 is TGTGCCAGCAGCTCCAGAGCGGGAGGGCCGCCAATTGAGCAGTTCTTC. As protein: CASSSRAGGPPIEQFF. This chain links TRBV27 with TRBJ2-1; TRBD2 matches 10 bases. The length of the CDR3 is 16 residues. Germline-derived CDR1 and CDR2 are MNHEY and SMNVEV (reference sequence). With 6 bases clipped from V and 9 bases from J, the junction kept 14 bases outside the gene matches.

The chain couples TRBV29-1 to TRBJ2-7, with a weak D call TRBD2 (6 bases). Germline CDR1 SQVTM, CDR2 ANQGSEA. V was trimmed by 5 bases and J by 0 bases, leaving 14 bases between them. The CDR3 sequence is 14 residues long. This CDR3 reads CSVRVTSDSYEQYF. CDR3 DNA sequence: TGCAGCGTTCGCGTGACTAGTGACTCCTACGAGCAGTACTTC.

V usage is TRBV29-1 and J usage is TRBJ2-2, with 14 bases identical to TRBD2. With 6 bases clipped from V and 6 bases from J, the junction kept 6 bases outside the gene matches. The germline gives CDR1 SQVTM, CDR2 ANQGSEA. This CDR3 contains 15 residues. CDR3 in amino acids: CSVKTSGRAAGELFF. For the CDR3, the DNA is TGCAGCGTCAAGACTAGCGGGAGGGCCGCCGGGGAGCTGTTTTTT.

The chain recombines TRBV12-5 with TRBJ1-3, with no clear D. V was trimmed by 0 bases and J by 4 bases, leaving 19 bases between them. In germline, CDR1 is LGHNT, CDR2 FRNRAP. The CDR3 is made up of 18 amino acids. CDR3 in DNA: TGTGCTAGTGGTTTGGTACTAAGAGGGTTAGCCCTCGGAAACACCATATATTTT. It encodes CASGLVLRGLALGNTIYF.

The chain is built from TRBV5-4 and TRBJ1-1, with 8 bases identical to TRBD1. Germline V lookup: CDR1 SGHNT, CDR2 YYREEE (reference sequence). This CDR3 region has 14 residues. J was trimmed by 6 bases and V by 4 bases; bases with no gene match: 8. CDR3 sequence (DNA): TGTGCCAGCAGCCAAGTGGACAGGGTTGCTGAAGCTTTCTTT. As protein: CASSQVDRVAEAFF.

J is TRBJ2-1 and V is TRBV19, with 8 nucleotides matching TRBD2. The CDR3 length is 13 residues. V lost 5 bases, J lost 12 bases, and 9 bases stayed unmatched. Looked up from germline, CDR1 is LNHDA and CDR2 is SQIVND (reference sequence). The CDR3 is CASSGSLAGVQFF. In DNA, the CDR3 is TGTGCCAGTAGTGGGTCCCTAGCGGGTGTGCAGTTCTTC.

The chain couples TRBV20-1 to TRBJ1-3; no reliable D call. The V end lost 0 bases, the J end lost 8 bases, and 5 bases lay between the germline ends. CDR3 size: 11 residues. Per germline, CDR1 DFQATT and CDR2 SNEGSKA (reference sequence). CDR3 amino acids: CSARDLDTIYF. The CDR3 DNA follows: TGCAGTGCTAGAGATCTTGACACCATATATTTT.

This CDR3 reads CASSLDRSYNEQFF. The CDR3, as DNA: TGTGCCAGCAGCCTGGACAGATCCTACAATGAGCAGTTCTTC. The rearrangement links TRBV16 to TRBJ2-1, with D possibly matching TRBD1 (6 bases). The CDR3 is 14 amino acids. Germline CDR1 KGHSY, CDR2 FQNENV. The germline V and J ends were trimmed by 4 bases and 1 base, with 8 bases remaining between them.

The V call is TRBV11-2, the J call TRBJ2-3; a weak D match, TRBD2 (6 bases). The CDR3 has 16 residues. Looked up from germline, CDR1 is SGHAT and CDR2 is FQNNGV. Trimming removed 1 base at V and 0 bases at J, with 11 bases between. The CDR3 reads CASSLVPGTSTDTQYF. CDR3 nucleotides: TGTGCCAGCAGCTTAGTACCAGGGACTAGCACAGATACGCAGTATTTT.

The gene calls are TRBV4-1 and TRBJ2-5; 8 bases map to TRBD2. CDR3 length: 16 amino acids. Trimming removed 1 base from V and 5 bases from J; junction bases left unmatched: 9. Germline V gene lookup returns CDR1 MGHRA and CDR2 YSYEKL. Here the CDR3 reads CASSQVSGRAIETQYF. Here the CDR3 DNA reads TGCGCCAGCAGCCAAGTGTCCGGGAGGGCCATTGAGACCCAGTACTTC.

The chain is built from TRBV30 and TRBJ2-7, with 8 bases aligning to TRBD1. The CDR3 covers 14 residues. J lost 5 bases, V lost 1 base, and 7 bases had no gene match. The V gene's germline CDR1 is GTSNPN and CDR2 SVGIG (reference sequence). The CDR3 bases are TGTGCCTGGAGTGCGGGACAGGTCGGCAACGAGCAGTACTTC. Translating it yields CAWSAGQVGNEQYF.